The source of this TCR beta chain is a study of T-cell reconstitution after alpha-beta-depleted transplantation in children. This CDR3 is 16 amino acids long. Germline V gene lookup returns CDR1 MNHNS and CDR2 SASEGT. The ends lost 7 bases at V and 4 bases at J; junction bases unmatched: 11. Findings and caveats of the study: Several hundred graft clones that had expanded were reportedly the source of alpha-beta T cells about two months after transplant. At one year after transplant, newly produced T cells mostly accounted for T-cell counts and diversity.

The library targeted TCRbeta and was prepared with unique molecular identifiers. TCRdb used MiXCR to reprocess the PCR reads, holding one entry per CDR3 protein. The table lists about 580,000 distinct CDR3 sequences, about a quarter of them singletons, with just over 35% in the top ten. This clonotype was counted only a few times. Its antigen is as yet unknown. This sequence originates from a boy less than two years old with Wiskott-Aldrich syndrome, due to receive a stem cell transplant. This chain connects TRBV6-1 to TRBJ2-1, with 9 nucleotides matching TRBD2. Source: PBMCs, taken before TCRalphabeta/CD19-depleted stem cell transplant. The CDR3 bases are TGTGCCAGCACCACACAGGGGACTAGCAGATACAATGAGCAGTTCTTC. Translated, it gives CASTTQGTSRYNEQFF.